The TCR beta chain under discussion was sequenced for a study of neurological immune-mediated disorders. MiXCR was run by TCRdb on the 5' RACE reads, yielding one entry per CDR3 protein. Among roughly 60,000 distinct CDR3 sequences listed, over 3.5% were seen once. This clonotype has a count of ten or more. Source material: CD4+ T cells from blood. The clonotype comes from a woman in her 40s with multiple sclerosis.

CDR3 amino acids: CASSLMTGGNQPQHF. The DNA of the CDR3 is TGTGCCAGCAGCTTAATGACAGGGGGCAATCAGCCCCAGCATTTT. The V and J genes are TRBV7-2 and TRBJ1-5, with 8 bases fitting TRBD1. In germline, CDR1 is SGHTA, CDR2 FQGNSA. The CDR3 has 15 residues. Trimming at V came to 2 bases and at J to 2 bases, leaving 2 bases not matched to a gene. Together with reference TRBV7-2 and TRBJ1-5, the CDR3 gives the full variable domain: GAGVSQSPSNKVTEKGKDVELRCDPISGHTALYWYRQSLGQGLEFLIYFQGNSAPDKSGLPSDRFSAERTGGSVSTLTIQRTQQEDSAVYLCASSLMTGGNQPQHFGDGTRLSIL.